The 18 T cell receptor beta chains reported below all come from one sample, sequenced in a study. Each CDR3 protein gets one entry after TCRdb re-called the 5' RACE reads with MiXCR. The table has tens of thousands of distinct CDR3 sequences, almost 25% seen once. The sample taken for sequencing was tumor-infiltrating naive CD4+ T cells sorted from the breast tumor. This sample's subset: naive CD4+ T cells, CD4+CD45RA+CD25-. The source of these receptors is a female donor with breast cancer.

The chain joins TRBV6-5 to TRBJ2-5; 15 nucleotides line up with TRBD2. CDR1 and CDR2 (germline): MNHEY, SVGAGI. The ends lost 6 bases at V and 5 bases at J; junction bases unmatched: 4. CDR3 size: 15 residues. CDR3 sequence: CASSGLAGGRETQYF. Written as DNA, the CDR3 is TGTGCCAGCAGCGGACTAGCGGGAGGGCGGGAGACCCAGTACTTC.

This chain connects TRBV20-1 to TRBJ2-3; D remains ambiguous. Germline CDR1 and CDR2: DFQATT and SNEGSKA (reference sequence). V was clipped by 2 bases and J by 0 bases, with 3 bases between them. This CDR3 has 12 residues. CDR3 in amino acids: CSARLSTDTQYF. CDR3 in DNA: TGCAGTGCTAGACTTAGCACAGATACGCAGTATTTT.

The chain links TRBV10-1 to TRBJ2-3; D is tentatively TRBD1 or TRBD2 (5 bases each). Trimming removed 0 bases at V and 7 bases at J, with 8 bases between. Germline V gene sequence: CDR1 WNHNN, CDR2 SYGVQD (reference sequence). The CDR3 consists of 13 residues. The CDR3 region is CASSESGVNTQYF. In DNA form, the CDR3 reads TGCGCCAGCAGTGAGTCGGGGGTAAATACGCAGTATTTT.

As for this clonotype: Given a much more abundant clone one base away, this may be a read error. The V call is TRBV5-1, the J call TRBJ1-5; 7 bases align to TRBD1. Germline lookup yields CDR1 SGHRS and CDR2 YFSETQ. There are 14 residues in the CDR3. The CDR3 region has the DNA TGCGCCAGCAGCAAAGGGGACAGCAAACAGCCCCAGCATTTT. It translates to CASSKGDSKQPQHF. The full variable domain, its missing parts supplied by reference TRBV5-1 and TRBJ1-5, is KAGVTQTPRYLIKTRGQQVTLSCSPISGHRSVSWYQQTPGQGLQFLFEYFSETQRNKGNFPGRFSGRQFSNSRSEMNVSTLELGDSALYLCASSKGDSKQPQHFGDGTRLSIL.

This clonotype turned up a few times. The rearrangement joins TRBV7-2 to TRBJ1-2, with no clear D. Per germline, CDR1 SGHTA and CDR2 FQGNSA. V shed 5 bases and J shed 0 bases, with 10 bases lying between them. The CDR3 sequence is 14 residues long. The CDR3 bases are TGTGCCAGCAGCATCAGAGTCACTAACTATGGCTACACCTTC. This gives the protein CASSIRVTNYGYTF. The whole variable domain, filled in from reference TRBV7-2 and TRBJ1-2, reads GAGVSQSPSNKVTEKGKDVELRCDPISGHTALYWYRQSLGQGLEFLIYFQGNSAPDKSGLPSDRFSAERTGGSVSTLTIQRTQQEDSAVYLCASSIRVTNYGYTFGSGTRLTVV.

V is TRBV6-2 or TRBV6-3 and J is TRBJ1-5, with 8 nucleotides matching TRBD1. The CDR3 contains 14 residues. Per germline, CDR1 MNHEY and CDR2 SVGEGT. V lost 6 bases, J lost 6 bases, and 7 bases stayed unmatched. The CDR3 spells CASRLTGEGQPQHF. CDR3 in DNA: TGTGCCAGCAGATTGACAGGGGAAGGTCAGCCCCAGCATTTT.

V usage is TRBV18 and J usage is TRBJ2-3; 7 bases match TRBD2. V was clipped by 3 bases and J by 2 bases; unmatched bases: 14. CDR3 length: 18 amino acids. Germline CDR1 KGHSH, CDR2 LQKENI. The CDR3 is CASSPPLWEGGYTDTQYF. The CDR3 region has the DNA TGTGCCAGCTCACCCCCCCTTTGGGAGGGAGGATACACAGATACGCAGTATTTT.

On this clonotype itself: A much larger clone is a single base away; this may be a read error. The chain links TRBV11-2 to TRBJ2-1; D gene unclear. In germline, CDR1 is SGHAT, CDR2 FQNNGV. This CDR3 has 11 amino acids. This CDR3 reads CASSPADEQLF. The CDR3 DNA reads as TGTGCCAGCAGCCCGGCGGATGAGCAGCTCTTC.

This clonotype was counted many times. This chain's CDR3 is CSVSGTVNEKLFF. The CDR3 DNA reads as TGCAGCGTATCCGGGACAGTCAATGAAAAACTGTTTTTT. The V call is TRBV29-1, the J call TRBJ1-4; 7 bases are a match to TRBD1. The J segment lost 5 bases and the V segment lost 6 bases, leaving 6 bases of the junction unmatched. This CDR3 contains 13 residues. Germline-derived CDR1 and CDR2 are SQVTM and ANQGSEA.

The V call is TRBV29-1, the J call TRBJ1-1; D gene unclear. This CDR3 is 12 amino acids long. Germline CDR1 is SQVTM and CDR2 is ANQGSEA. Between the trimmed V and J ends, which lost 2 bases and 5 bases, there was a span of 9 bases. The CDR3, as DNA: TGCAGCGTTGAACATGGGGATACTGAAGCTTTCTTT. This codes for CSVEHGDTEAFF.

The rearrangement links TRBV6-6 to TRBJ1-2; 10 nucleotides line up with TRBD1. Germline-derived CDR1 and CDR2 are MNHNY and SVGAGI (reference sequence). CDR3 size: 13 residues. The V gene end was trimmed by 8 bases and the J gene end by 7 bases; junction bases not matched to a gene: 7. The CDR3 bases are TGTGCCAGCGGGGCCCGGACAGGGGGTGGCTACACCTTC. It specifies CASGARTGGGYTF.

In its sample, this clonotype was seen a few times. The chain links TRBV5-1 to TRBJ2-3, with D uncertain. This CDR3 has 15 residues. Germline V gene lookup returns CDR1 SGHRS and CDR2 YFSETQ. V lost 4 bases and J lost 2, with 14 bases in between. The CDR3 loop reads CASSPSMRNTDTQYF. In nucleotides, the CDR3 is TGCGCCAGCAGCCCGAGTATGCGGAACACAGATACGCAGTATTTT.

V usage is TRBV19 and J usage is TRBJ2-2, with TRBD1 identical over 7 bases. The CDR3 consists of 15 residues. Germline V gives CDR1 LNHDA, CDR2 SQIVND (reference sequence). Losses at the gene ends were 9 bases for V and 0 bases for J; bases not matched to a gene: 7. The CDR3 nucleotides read TGTGCCAGCCTAGGCGACAGGGCGAACACCGGGGAGCTGTTTTTT. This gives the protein CASLGDRANTGELFF.

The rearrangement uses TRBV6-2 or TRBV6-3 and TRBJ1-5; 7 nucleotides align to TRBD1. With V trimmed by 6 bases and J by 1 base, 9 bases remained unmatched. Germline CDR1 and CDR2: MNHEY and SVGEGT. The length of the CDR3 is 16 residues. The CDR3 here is CASSTTGQGSNQPQHF. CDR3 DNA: TGTGCCAGCAGCACGACAGGGCAGGGGAGCAATCAGCCCCAGCATTTT.

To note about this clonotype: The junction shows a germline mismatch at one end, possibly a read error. The CDR3 coding sequence is TGTGCCAGCAGCCTCGTTATGAAAACTGAAGCTTTCTTT. It codes for CASSLVMKTEAFF. The rearrangement links TRBV11-2 to TRBJ1-1; D gene uncertain. Germline loops: CDR1 SGHAT, CDR2 FQNNGV. This CDR3 region has 13 residues.

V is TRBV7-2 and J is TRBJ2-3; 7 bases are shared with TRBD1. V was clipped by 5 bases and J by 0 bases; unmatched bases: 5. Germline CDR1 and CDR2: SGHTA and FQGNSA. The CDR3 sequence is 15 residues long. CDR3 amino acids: CASSPKGASTDTQYF. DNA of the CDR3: TGTGCCAGCAGCCCCAAGGGGGCTAGCACAGATACGCAGTATTTT.

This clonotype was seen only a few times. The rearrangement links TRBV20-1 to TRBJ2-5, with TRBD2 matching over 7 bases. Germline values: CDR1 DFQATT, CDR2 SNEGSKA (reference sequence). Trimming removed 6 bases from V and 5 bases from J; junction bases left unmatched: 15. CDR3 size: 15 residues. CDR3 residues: CSAEKSLLGGETQYF. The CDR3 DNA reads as TGCAGTGCAGAGAAATCCTTACTGGGGGGGGAGACCCAGTACTTC.

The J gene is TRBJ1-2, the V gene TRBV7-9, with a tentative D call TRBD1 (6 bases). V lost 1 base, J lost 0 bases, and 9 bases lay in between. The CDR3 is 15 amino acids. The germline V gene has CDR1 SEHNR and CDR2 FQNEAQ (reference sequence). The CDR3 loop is CASSLDGGANYGYTF. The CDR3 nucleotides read TGTGCCAGCAGCTTAGACGGGGGCGCTAACTATGGCTACACCTTC.